Described below is a single T cell receptor beta chain sequence and its context. The CDR3 has 15 amino acids. The germline CDR1 and CDR2 sequences are SEHNR and FQNEAQ (reference sequence). Trimming removed 5 bases at V and 7 bases at J, with 17 bases between. These data are taken from a study of T cells in lung cancer brain metastases. The protocol was immunoSEQ multiplex PCR, while the TCRdb copy is restricted to in-frame clones and leaves out a portion. The sample includes roughly 5,000 clones, 84% of them seen just once. The rearrangement uses TRBV7-9 and TRBJ2-2, with D perhaps matching TRBD1 (6 bases). This clonotype was sampled from a woman aged 45-65 years with non-small cell lung cancer. Sequenced sample: tumor tissue from the primary lung tumor. The DNA for the CDR3 is TGTGCCAGCAGCAAGAACAGGGTTTTGGGCGGGGAGCTGTTTTTT. Residues: CASSKNRVLGGELFF.